Listed below are T cell receptor beta chains from one sample, sequenced in a study of blood T cell repertoires in COVID-19. This table comes from immunoSEQ multiplex PCR, and its TCRdb copy is limited to in-frame clones, with some not included. This table has nearly 350,000 clones, about 90% appearing once. The sample consisted of peripheral blood. Source of these receptors: a woman aged 45-59 years with COVID-19, enrolled during active disease. The CDR3 runs from the conserved cysteine through the conserved F or W. The D gene is left open where the match is weak. The size entry is marked missing in some rows and otherwise reads once, few, many or a size class.

NA	TRBV24-1	NA	TRBJ2-1	TGTGCCACCAGTGATGGCGGAGTCGCCAGGGTCGATGAGCAGTTCTTC	CATSDGGVARVDEQFF
NA	TRBV21-1	NA	TRBJ2-3	TGTGCCAGCAGCTCACGGACTAGCGGGAGCCACACAGATACGCAGTATTTT	CASSSRTSGSHTDTQYF
NA	TRBV18	TRBD1	TRBJ1-6	TGTGCCAGCTCACCGGGACAGGCGAATTCACCCCTCCACTTT	CASSPGQANSPLHF
NA	TRBV5-1	NA	TRBJ2-2	TGCGCCAGCAGCTTGGAAAGCTACGGGGAGCTGTTTTTT	CASSLESYGELFF
NA	TRBV5-5	TRBD1	TRBJ2-1	TGTGCCAGCAGCCCAAGGGACAGGGTTTCCTACAATGAGCAGTTCTTC	CASSPRDRVSYNEQFF
NA	TRBV29-1	NA	TRBJ1-5	TGCAGCGCCAGGGTAAGGGGCCAGCCCCAGCATTTT	CSARVRGQPQHF
once	TRBV6-5	TRBD2	TRBJ2-3	TGTGCCAGCAGGGAGACCCCTGCGGGAGCGGATACGCAGTATTTT	CASRETPAGADTQYF
NA	TRBV3-1/TRBV3-2	TRBD1	TRBJ1-2	TGTGCCAGCAGCACCCGGGACAGAGTTAACTATGGCTACACCTTC	CASSTRDRVNYGYTF
NA	TRBV24-1	NA	TRBJ2-7	TGTGCCACCAGTGAGGCAGGGACCTACGAGCAGTACTTC	CATSEAGTYEQYF
NA	TRBV13	NA	TRBJ2-4	TGTGCCAGCAGCCTGGGTCAGGGGAGTGACATTCAGTACTTC	CASSLGQGSDIQYF
NA	TRBV24-1	NA	TRBJ2-5	TGTGCCACCAGTGATTCAACGGGGTCCCTTCAAGAGACCCAGTACTTC	CATSDSTGSLQETQYF
NA	TRBV24-1	NA	TRBJ2-7	TGTGCCACCAGTGATTCCCTTCGGGGCTCCTACGAGCAGTACTTC	CATSDSLRGSYEQYF
many	TRBV30	NA	TRBJ1-5	TGTGCCTGGAACTCAGGATTCAATCAGCCCCAGCATTTT	CAWNSGFNQPQHF
NA	TRBV5-8	TRBD1	TRBJ1-2	TGTGCCAGCAGTCGGACAGGGGAGATGTATGGCTACACCTTC	CASSRTGEMYGYTF
NA	TRBV29-1	TRBD1	TRBJ2-3	TGCAGCGCCGAAAGAGGGAGGGGGACAGGGAGGACAGATACGCAGTATTTT	CSAERGRGTGRTDTQYF
NA	TRBV2	TRBD1	TRBJ1-1	TGTGCCAGCAGTGAGACAGGGGGCGGCACTGAAGCTTTCTTT	CASSETGGGTEAFF
NA	TRBV30	TRBD1	TRBJ2-7	TGTGCCTGGAGTCAGGGGGCCGAGGCCTACGAGCAGTACTTC	CAWSQGAEAYEQYF
few	TRBV7-6	TRBD2	TRBJ2-7	TGTGCCAGCAGCCCTACCGGAGGTGCTAGCGGGATGTCGGACTTC	CASSPTGGASGMSDF
NA	TRBV12-3/TRBV12-4	TRBD1	TRBJ1-2	TGTGCCAGCACACAACAGGGGGCGCTAGGCTACACCTTC	CASTQQGALGYTF
NA	TRBV7-9	NA	TRBJ2-5	TGTGCCAGCAACAAAGACGCGCAAGAGACCCAGTACTTC	CASNKDAQETQYF
NA	TRBV3-1/TRBV3-2	NA	TRBJ2-1	TGTGCCAGCAGTTTAGACTTCTACAATGAGCAGTTCTTC	CASSLDFYNEQFF
few	TRBV10-3	NA	TRBJ2-7	TGTGCCATCTCCAGGGACTCCTACGAGCAGTACTTC	CAISRDSYEQYF
few	TRBV3-1/TRBV3-2	TRBD1	TRBJ1-1	TGTGCCAGCAGCCCTCGACAGGGGGCGAACACTGAAGCTTTCTTT	CASSPRQGANTEAFF
NA	TRBV7-9	TRBD1	TRBJ2-5	TGTGCCAGCAGCTCCCCGCCCGACAGGGTTGAGGAGACCCAGTACTTC	CASSSPPDRVEETQYF
NA	TRBV4-1	TRBD1	TRBJ1-5	TGCGCCAGCAGCGCGGGACAGGGGCCCTCTAATCAGCCCCAGCATTTT	CASSAGQGPSNQPQHF
NA	TRBV9	TRBD2	TRBJ2-3	TGTGCCAGCAGCGTAGACCGAGCCGGGACTAGCGGGAGGGATACGCAGTATTTT	CASSVDRAGTSGRDTQYF
once	TRBV6-2/TRBV6-3	NA	TRBJ1-1	TGTGCCAGCAGTTACCCCTTTTTTTCCCTAACTCCGAACACTGAAGCTTTCTTT	CASSYPFFSLTPNTEAFF
NA	TRBV23-1	TRBD2	TRBJ2-7	TGCGCCAGCAGTCAACCTCCGACTAGCGGCCCCAAATTTAGGCAGTACTTC	CASSQPPTSGPKFRQYF
NA	TRBV27	NA	TRBJ1-2	TGTGCCAGCAGTTTGCGAGGGGAGGTCTATGGCTACACCTTC	CASSLRGEVYGYTF
NA	TRBV19	TRBD1	TRBJ1-2	TGTGCCAGTAGCCTCGACAGGGATTATGGCTATGGCTACACCTTC	CASSLDRDYGYGYTF
NA	TRBV5-6	NA	TRBJ1-2	TGTGCCAGCAGCCCCGCTGAGGACTATGGCTACACCTTC	CASSPAEDYGYTF
NA	TRBV7-9	TRBD1	TRBJ1-3	TGTGCCAGCAGCTCCGACAGGGCTGGAAACACCATATATTTT	CASSSDRAGNTIYF
NA	TRBV19	TRBD1	TRBJ2-7	TGTGCCAGTAGTATCCCGACAGGGGGCGAGCAGTACTTC	CASSIPTGGEQYF
few	TRBV2	NA	TRBJ2-1	TGTGCCAGCTATGAAGTTCGAGCTCGGAATGAGCAGTTCTTC	CASYEVRARNEQFF
NA	TRBV6-2/TRBV6-3	NA	TRBJ2-3	TGTGCCAGCAGTTATCTGGAGATAACGGCGACAGATACGCAGTATTTT	CASSYLEITATDTQYF
NA	TRBV3-1/TRBV3-2	NA	TRBJ1-2	TGTGCCAGCATCGACACAGGGTCTGGCTACACCTTC	CASIDTGSGYTF
NA	TRBV5-6	NA	TRBJ1-6	TGTGCCAGCAGCTTGAGAGGAAGCTCCTATAATTCACCCCTCCACTTT	CASSLRGSSYNSPLHF
NA	TRBV9	NA	TRBJ2-7	TGTGCCAGCAGCGTCGCCTCCAGCTCCTACGAGCAGTACTTC	CASSVASSSYEQYF
NA	TRBV5-1	TRBD1	TRBJ2-2	TGCGCCAGCAGCTTACGGACAGGGAGTCCCGCCGGGGAGCTGTTTTTT	CASSLRTGSPAGELFF
NA	TRBV15	NA	TRBJ2-3	TGTGCCACTCGCGAGGGACTTACAGCCACAGATACGCAGTATTTT	CATREGLTATDTQYF
once	TRBV9	TRBD2	TRBJ2-2	TGTGCCACTACGGGGGGGCACGGGGAGCTGTTTTTT	CATTGGHGELFF
NA	TRBV7-9	TRBD1	TRBJ1-1	TGTGCCAGCAGTTTGGACAGGGTGAACACTGAAGCTTTCTTT	CASSLDRVNTEAFF
NA	TRBV3-1/TRBV3-2	NA	TRBJ1-4	TGTGCCAGCAGCCAAGATCCACGGTGGCGGGAAAAACTGTTTTTT	CASSQDPRWREKLFF
NA	TRBV5-1	TRBD1	TRBJ2-7	TGCGCCAGCAGCTTCGACAGGGGGCCCTACGAGCAGTACTTC	CASSFDRGPYEQYF
NA	TRBV28	TRBD1	TRBJ2-2	TGTGCCAGCACCCCCCATCACCCACAGGGGGCTCTGGGGGAGCTGTTTTTT	CASTPHHPQGALGELFF
NA	TRBV5-1	TRBD2	TRBJ2-7	TGCGCCAGCAGCGTGATACTAGCGGGAGCGGAAGAGCAGTACTTC	CASSVILAGAEEQYF
NA	TRBV6-5	NA	TRBJ2-3	TGTGCCAGCAGTTACTCTAATACGCAGTATTTT	CASSYSNTQYF
NA	TRBV5-6	NA	TRBJ2-1	TGTGCCAGCAGCTTGGTGGGACACTTTGACAATGAGCAGTTCTTC	CASSLVGHFDNEQFF
NA	TRBV7-9	NA	TRBJ2-2	TGTGCCAGCAGCTTAGTGCGGACCGGGGAGCTGTTTTTT	CASSLVRTGELFF
NA	TRBV24-1	NA	TRBJ2-1	TGTGCCACCAGTGATACCTCCGACAGCTCCTACAATGAGCAGTTCTTC	CATSDTSDSSYNEQFF
NA	TRBV6-4	NA	TRBJ1-2	TGTGCCAGCAGTGACGGTACTCGAGTTAACTATGGCTACACCTTC	CASSDGTRVNYGYTF
few	TRBV21-1	NA	TRBJ1-1	TGTGCCAGCAGCTCTGGCCTTAGGACAGGGGACATAAACACTGTAGCTTTCTTT	CASSSGLRTGDINTVAFF
NA	TRBV18	NA	TRBJ1-1	TGTGCCAGCTCACCACCCTTCCCGGGGACTGAAGCTTTCTTT	CASSPPFPGTEAFF
NA	TRBV29-1	NA	TRBJ1-2	TGCAGCGTTGGATTGGTAGATGGCTACACCTTC	CSVGLVDGYTF
NA	TRBV27	NA	TRBJ2-1	TGTGCCAGCAGTTTCAGCCAGGGGGGCTCCTACAATGAGCAGTTCTTC	CASSFSQGGSYNEQFF
NA	TRBV18	TRBD1	TRBJ2-7	TGTGCCAGCTCACCGCCCGGGACAGGGGTCGAGTACTTC	CASSPPGTGVEYF
NA	TRBV13	TRBD1	TRBJ2-2	TGTGCCAGCAGCCCCACCCGGGACAGGGGACAAAACACCGGGGAGCTGTTTTTT	CASSPTRDRGQNTGELFF